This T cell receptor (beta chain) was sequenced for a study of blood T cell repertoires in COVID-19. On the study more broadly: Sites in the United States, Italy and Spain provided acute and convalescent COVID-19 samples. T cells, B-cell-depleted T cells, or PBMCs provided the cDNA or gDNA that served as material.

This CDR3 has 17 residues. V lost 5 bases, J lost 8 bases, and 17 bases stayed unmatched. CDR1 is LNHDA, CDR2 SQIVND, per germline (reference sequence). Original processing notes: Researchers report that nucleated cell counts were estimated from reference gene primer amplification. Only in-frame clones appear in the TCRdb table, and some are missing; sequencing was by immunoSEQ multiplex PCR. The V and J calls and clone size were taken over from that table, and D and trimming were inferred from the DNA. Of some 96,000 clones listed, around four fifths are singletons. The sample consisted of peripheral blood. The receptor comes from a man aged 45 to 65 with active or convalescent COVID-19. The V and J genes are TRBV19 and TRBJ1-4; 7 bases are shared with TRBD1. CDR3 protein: CASSPNPRTGDEEKLFF. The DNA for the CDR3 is TGTGCCAGTAGTCCAAACCCTCGGACAGGAGATGAGGAAAAACTGTTTTTT.